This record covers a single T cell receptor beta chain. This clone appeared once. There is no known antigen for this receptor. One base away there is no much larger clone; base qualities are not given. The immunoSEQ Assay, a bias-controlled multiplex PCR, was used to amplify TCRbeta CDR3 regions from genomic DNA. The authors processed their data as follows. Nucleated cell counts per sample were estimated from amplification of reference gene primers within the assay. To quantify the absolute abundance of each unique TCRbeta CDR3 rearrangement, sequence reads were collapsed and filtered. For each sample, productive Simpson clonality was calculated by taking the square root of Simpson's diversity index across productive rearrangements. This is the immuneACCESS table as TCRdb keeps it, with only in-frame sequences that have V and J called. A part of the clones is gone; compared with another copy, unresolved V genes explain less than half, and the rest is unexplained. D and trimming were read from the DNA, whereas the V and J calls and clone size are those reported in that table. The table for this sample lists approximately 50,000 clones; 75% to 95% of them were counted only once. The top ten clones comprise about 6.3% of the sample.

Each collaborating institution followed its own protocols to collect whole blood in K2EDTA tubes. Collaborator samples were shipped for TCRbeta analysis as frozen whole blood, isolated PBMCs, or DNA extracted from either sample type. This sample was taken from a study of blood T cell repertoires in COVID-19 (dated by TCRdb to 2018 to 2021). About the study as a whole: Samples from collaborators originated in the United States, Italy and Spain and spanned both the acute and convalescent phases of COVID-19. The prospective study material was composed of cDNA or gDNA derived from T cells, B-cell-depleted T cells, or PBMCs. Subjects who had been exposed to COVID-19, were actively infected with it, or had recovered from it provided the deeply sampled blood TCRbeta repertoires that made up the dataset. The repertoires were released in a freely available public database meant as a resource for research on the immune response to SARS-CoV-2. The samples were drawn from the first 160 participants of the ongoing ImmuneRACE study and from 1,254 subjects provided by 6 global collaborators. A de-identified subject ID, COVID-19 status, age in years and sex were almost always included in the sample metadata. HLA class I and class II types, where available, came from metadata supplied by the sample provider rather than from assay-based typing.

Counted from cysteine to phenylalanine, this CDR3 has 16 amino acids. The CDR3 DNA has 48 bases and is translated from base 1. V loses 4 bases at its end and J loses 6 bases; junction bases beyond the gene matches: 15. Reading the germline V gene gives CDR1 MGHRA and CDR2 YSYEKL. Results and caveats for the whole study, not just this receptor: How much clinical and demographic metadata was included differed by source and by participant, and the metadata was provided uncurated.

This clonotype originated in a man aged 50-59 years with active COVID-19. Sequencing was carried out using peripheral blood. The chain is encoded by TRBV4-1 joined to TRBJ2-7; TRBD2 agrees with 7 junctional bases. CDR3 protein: CASSLGPTSRTSEQYF. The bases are TGCGCCAGCAGCCTCGGCCCGACTAGCCGAACTAGCGAGCAGTACTTC.